This T cell receptor beta chain stems from a study of T-cell memory formation after mild COVID-19. TCRdb used MiXCR to reprocess the 5' RACE reads, holding one entry per CDR3 protein. The data contain a few hundred thousand distinct CDR3 sequences, around a sixth of them seen just once; the ten biggest clones take up roughly 21%. The germline V and J ends were trimmed by 7 bases and 6 bases, with 21 bases remaining between them. The CDR3 spans 14 residues. Germline V gene data show CDR1 as DFQATT and CDR2 as SNEGSKA (reference sequence). The source material was PBMCs or a T cell subset sorted from them (not recorded which). The chain has TRBV20-1 and TRBJ1-2, with a weak D call TRBD1 (6 bases). The sequence came from a man younger than 30 who had mild COVID-19 (a few samples of this study predate the infection). Cell type and time point are not known. The CDR3 here is CSGYRGGRVDGYTF. CDR3 nucleotides: TGCAGTGGATATCGAGGGGGGAGGGTAGATGGCTACACCTTC.